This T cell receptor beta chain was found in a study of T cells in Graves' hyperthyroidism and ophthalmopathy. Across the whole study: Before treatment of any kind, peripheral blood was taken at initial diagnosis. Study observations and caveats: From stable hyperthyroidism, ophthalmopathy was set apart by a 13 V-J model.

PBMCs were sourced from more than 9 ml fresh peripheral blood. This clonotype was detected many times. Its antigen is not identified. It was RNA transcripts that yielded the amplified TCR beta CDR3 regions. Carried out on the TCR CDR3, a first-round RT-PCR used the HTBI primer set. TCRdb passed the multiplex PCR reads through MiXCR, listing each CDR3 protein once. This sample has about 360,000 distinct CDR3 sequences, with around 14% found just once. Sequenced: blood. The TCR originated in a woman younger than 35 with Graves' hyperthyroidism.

CDR3 DNA sequence: TGTGCCAGCAGCCAAGGTACAGGGGCCCCCAATGAGCAGTTCTTC. This gives the protein CASSQGTGAPNEQFF. The chain is built from TRBV3-1 and TRBJ2-1, with 7 positions matching TRBD1. Germline V lookup: CDR1 LGHDT, CDR2 YNNKEL (reference sequence). The CDR3 loop spans 15 amino acids. Trimming removed 1 base from V and 6 bases from J; junction bases left unmatched: 6.